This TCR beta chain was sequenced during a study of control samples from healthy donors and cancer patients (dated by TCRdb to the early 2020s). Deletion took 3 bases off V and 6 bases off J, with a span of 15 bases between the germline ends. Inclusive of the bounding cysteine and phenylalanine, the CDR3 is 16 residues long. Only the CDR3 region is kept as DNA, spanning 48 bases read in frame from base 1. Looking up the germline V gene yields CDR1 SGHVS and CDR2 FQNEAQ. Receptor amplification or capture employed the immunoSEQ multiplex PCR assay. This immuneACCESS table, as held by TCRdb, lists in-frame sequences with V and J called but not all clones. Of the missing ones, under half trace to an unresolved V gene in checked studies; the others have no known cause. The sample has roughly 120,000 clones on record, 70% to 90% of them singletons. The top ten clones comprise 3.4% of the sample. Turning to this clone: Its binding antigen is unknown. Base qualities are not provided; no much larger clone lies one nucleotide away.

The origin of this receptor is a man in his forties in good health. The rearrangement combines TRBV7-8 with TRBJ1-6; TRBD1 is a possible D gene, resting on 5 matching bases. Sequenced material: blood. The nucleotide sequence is TGTGCCAGCAGCTTCTCCATCCCGAGGGGTAATTCACCCCTCCACTTT. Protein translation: CASSFSIPRGNSPLHF.